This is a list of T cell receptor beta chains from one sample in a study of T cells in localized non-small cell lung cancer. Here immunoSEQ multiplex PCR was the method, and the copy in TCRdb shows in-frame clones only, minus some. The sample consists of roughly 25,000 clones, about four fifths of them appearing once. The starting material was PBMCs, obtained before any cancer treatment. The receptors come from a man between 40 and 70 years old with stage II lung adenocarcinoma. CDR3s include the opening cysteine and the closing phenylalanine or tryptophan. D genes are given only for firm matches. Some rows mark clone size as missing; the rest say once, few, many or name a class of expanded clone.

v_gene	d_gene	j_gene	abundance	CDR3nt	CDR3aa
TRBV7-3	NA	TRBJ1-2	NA	TGTGCCAGCAGCCCGGACAAAAACTATGGCTACACCTTC	CASSPDKNYGYTF
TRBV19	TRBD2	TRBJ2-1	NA	TGTGCCAGTAGGTCATGGCGGGAGGGCTACAATGAGCAGTTCTTC	CASRSWREGYNEQFF
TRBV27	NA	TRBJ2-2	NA	TGTGCCAGCAGTTTGGTGGGCGGGAACACCGGGGAGCTGTTTTTT	CASSLVGGNTGELFF
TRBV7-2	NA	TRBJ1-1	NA	TGTGCCAGCAGCCATTTCAGTGCGAACACTGAAGCTTTCTTT	CASSHFSANTEAFF
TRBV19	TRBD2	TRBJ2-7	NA	TGTGCCAGTAGTATCGCTAGCGGGAGTCCCTACGAGCAGTACTTC	CASSIASGSPYEQYF
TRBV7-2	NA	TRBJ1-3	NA	TGTGCCAGCAGCTCCGGACCGAGCTCTGGAAACACCATATATTTT	CASSSGPSSGNTIYF
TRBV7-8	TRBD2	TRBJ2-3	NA	TGTGCCAGCAGCCTTCTCCTAGCGGGAGTTAAAGATACGCAGTATTTT	CASSLLLAGVKDTQYF
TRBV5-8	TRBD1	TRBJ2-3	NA	TGTGCCAGCAGCCTTCGACAGGGGTCGGCAGATACGCAGTATTTT	CASSLRQGSADTQYF
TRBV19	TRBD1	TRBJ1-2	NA	TGTGCCAGTAGTGAGTGGGACAGGGAGTGGTACACCTTC	CASSEWDREWYTF
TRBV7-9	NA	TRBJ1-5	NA	TGTGCCAGCAGCCCCTCGGGGGGGACGGGCCAGCCCCAGCATTTT	CASSPSGGTGQPQHF
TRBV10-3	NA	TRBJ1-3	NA	TGTGCCATCAACCAGGGCCTGAGCTCTGGAAACACCATATATTTT	CAINQGLSSGNTIYF
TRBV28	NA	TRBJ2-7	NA	TGTGCCAGCAACCGACAGTCCTCCTACGAGCAGTACTTC	CASNRQSSYEQYF
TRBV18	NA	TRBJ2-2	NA	TGTGCCAGCTCACCGCTGATGAACACCGGGGAGCTGTTTTTT	CASSPLMNTGELFF
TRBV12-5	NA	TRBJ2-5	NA	TGTGCTAGTGGTTTGATGGGTATGAGGACCCAGTACTTC	CASGLMGMRTQYF
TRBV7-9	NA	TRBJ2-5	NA	TGTGCCAGCAGCCCCCCGCCCGGGCCTCCCAAGGAGACCCAGTACTTC	CASSPPPGPPKETQYF
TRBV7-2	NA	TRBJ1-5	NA	TGTGCCAGCAGCTTTGAAGGGTGGCCCGGGCAGCCCCAGCATTTT	CASSFEGWPGQPQHF
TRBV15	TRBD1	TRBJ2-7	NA	TGTGCCACCAGCACGTGGGACAGTACCTACGAGCAGTACTTC	CATSTWDSTYEQYF
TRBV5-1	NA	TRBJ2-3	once	TGCGCCAGCAGCTTATCGGGGGCGGGCACAGATACGCAGTATTTT	CASSLSGAGTDTQYF
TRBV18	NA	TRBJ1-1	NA	TGTGCCAGCTCTCGATTGGGGGGAGACACTGAAGCTTTCTTT	CASSRLGGDTEAFF
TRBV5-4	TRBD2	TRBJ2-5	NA	TGTGCCAGCAGCTTAGGACTAGCGGGAGACGGGACCCAGTACTTC	CASSLGLAGDGTQYF
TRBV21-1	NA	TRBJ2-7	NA	TGTGCCAGCAGCAAAGAGACTAGCGGGAGGGTGCAGTACTTC	CASSKETSGRVQYF
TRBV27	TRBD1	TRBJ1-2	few	TGTGCCAGCGGGCGGGACAGGGTTTTC	CASGRDRVF
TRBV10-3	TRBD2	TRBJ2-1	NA	TGTGCCATCACCGAGACTAGCGGGAGGACCAATGAGCAGTTCTTC	CAITETSGRTNEQFF
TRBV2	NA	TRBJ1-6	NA	TGTGCCAGCAGTGAAGAAGGTCCGGGAGTTCATGGCCTCCACTTT	CASSEEGPGVHGLHF
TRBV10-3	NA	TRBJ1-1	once	TGTGCCACCCGAGCGGGGAACACTGAAGCTTTCTTT	CATRAGNTEAFF
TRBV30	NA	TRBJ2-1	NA	TGTGCCTGTTCCTCTTCAGGGACATTCTACAATGAGCAGTTCTTC	CACSSSGTFYNEQFF
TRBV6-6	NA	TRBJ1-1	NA	TGTGCCAGTAGACTAGGGGGCACTGAAGCTTTCTTT	CASRLGGTEAFF
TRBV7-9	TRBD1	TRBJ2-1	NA	TGTGCCAGCAGCACAAGGGACAGGGGGCCTGGCGAGCAGTTCTTC	CASSTRDRGPGEQFF
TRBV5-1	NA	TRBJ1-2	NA	TGCGCCAGCAGCCTGGTTGGGGGTTTTGACTATGGCTACACCTTC	CASSLVGGFDYGYTF
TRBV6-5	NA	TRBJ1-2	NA	TGTGCCAGCAGAAAACCTCTGTGGGGAAGCTATGGCTACACCTTC	CASRKPLWGSYGYTF
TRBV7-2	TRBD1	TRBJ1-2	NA	TGTGCCAGCAGCCCCCGGGACAGGAAGGATGACTACACCTTC	CASSPRDRKDDYTF
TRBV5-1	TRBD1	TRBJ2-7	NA	TGCGCCAGCAGCTTGGCGGGACAGGGAATCTACGAGCAGTACTTC	CASSLAGQGIYEQYF
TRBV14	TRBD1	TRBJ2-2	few	TGTGCCAGCAGTAGACAGGGGGCCGGGGAGCTGTTTTTT	CASSRQGAGELFF
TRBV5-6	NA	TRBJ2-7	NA	TGTGCCAGCATGGGCGGAAATACCTACGAGCAGTACTTC	CASMGGNTYEQYF
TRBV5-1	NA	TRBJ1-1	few	TGCGCCAGCAGCTTGCTAGGGAGGTTGGAGAACACTGAAGCTTTCTTT	CASSLLGRLENTEAFF
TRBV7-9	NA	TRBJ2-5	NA	TGTGCCAGCAGCTTAAGGCTCGACCAAGAGACCCAGTACTTC	CASSLRLDQETQYF
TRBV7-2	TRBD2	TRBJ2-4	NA	TGTGCCAGCAGCTTAGCCCTAGCGGGAGGAAGAGCCAAAAACATTCAGTACTTC	CASSLALAGGRAKNIQYF
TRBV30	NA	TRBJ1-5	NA	TGTGCCTGGAGTGGGGGTCAGGGTATGAATCAGCCCCAGCATTTT	CAWSGGQGMNQPQHF
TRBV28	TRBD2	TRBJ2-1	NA	TGTGCCAGCAGTTTTGTTAGCGGGGGACCCTTCAATGAGCAGTTCTTC	CASSFVSGGPFNEQFF
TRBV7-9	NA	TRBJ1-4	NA	TGTGCCAGCAGCCACAGGGCGGTTAATGAAAAACTGTTTTTT	CASSHRAVNEKLFF
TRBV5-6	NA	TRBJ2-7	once	TGTGCCAGCAGCTTGGGTAGCTGGGTCTACGAGCAGTACTTC	CASSLGSWVYEQYF
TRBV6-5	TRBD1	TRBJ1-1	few	TGTGCCAGCAGTGCGGACAGGACTGAAGCTTTCTTT	CASSADRTEAFF
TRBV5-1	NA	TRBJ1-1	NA	TGCGCCAGCAGCTTAGTTCAAGGCGAAGCTTTCTTT	CASSLVQGEAFF
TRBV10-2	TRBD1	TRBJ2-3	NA	TGCGCCAGCAGATTAGGACAGGGGGGTAATACGCAGTATTTT	CASRLGQGGNTQYF
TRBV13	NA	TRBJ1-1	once	TGTGCCAGCAGCTCGTCGGGGCGAGCGAACACTGAAGCTTTCTTT	CASSSSGRANTEAFF
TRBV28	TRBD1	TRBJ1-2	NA	TGTGCCAGCAATGCAGGGGGCGCAGACTATGGCTACACCTTC	CASNAGGADYGYTF
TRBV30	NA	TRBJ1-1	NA	TGTGCCTGGAGTGTAAGGAGGTACACTGAAGCTTTCTTT	CAWSVRRYTEAFF
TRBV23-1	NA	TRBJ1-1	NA	TGCGCCAGCAGTCAAAAGGGGGGCACTGAAGCTTTCTTT	CASSQKGGTEAFF
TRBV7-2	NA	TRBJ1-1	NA	TGTGCCAGCAGCTTCGGGACGAACACTGAAGCTTTCTTT	CASSFGTNTEAFF
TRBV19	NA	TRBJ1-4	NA	TGTGCCAGTACCAAGAGGACTAATGAAAAACTGTTTTTT	CASTKRTNEKLFF
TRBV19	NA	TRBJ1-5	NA	TGTGCCAGTAGTATTTTGGGAGTTGGTCAGCCCCAGCATTTT	CASSILGVGQPQHF
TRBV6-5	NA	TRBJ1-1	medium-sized	TGTGCCAGCTACTCAAATCGAGTGAACACTGAAGCTTTCTTT	CASYSNRVNTEAFF
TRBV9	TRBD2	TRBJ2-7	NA	TGTGCCAGCAGCGTAGGGCTAGCGGAATACGAGCAGTACTTC	CASSVGLAEYEQYF